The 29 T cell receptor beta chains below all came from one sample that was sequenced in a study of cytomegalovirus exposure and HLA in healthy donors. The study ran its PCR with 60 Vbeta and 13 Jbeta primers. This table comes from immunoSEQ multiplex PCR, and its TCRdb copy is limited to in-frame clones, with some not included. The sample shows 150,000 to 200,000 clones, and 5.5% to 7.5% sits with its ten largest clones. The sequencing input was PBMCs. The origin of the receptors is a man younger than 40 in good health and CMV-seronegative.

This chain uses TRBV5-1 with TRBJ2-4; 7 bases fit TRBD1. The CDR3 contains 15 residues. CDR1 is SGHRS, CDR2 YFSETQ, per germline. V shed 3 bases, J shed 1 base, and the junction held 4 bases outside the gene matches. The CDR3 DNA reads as TGCGCCAGCAGCTGGGAACAGGGGGCCAAAAACATTCAGTACTTC. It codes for CASSWEQGAKNIQYF.

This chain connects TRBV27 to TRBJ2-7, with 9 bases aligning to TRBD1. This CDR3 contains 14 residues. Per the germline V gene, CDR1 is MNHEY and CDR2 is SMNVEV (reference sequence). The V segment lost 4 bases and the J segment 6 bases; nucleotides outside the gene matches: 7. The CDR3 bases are TGTGCCAGCAGTTCTAGGGACAGGGTAGGCGAGCAGTACTTC. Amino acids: CASSSRDRVGEQYF.

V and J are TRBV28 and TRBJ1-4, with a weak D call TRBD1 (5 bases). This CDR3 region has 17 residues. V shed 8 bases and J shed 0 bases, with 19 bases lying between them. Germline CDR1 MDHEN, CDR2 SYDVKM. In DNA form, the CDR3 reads TGTGCCAGCTTGATGGGCAGGGTGGCAGCAACTAATGAAAAACTGTTTTTT. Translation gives CASLMGRVAATNEKLFF.

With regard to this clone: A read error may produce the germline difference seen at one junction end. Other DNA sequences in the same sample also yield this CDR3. CDR3 bases: TGCGCCAGCAGGAACAGGGTCGCGGAGCCCCAGCATTTT. Protein sequence: CASRNRVAEPQHF. This sequence joins TRBV28 and TRBJ1-5, with D possibly being TRBD1 (6 bases). Germline V gives CDR1 MDHEN, CDR2 SYDVKM. The CDR3 covers 13 residues.

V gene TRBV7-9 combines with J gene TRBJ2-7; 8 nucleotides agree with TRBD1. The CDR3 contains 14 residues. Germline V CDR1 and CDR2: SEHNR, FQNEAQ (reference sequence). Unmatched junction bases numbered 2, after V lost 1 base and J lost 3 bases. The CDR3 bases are TGTGCCAGCAGCTTAGGACAGGGGATCTACGAGCAGTACTTC. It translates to CASSLGQGIYEQYF.

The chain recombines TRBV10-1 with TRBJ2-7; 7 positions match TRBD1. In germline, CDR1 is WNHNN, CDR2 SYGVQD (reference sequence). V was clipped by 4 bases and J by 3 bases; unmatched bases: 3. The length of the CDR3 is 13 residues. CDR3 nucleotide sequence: TGCGCCAGCAGTGGTCCAGGGGGCTACGAGCAGTACTTC. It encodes CASSGPGGYEQYF.

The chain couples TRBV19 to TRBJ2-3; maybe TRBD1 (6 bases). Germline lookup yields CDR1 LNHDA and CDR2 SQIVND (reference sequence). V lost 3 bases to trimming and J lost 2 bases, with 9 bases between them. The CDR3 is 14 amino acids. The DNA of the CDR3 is TGTGCCAGTAGTATGAAGGGGGACACAGATACGCAGTATTTT. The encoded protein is CASSMKGDTDTQYF.

CDR3 bases: TGTGCCAGCAGCCTACAGGGTTCCACAGATACGCAGTATTTT. Translation: CASSLQGSTDTQYF. J is TRBJ2-3 and V is TRBV14; weak D call: TRBD1 (6 bases). V lost 4 bases to trimming and J lost 2 bases, with 10 bases between them. Germline assignment: CDR1 SGHDN and CDR2 FVKESK. This CDR3 region has 14 residues. The full variable domain, rest sourced from reference TRBV14 and TRBJ2-3, is EAGVTQFPSHSVIEKGQTVTLRCDPISGHDNLYWYRRVMGKEIKFLLHFVKESKQDESGMPNNRFLAERTGGTYSTLKVQPAELEDSGVYFCASSLQGSTDTQYFGPGTRLTVL.

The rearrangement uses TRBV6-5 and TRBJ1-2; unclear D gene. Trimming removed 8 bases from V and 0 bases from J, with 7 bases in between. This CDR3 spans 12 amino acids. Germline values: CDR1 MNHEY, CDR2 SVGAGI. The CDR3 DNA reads TGTGCCAGCGTTAGTCCTAACTATGGCTACACCTTC. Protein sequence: CASVSPNYGYTF.

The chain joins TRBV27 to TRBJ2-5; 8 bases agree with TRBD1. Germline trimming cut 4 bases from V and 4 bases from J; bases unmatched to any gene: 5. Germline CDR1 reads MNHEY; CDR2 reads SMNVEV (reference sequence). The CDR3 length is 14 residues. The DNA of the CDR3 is TGTGCCAGCAGTTACGGACAGGGAGGAGAGACCCAGTACTTC. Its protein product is CASSYGQGGETQYF.

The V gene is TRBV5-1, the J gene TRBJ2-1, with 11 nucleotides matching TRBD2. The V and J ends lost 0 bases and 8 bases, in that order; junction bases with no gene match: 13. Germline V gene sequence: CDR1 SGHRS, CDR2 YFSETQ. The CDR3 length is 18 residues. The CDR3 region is CASSLALASLAGGDEQFF. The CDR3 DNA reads TGCGCCAGCAGCTTGGCCTTGGCGTCTCTAGCGGGGGGTGATGAGCAGTTCTTC.

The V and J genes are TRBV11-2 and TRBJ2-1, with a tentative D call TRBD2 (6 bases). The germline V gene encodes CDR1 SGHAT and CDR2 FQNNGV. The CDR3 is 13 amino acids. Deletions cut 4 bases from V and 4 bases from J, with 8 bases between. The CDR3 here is CASSSGLYNEQFF. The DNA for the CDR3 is TGTGCCAGCAGCTCGGGACTTTACAATGAGCAGTTCTTC.

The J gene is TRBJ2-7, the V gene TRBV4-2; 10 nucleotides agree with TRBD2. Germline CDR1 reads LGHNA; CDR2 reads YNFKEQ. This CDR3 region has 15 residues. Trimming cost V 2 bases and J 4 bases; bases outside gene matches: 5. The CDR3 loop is CASSQSGLAEYEQYF. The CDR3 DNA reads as TGTGCCAGCAGCCAAAGTGGACTAGCGGAATACGAGCAGTACTTC.

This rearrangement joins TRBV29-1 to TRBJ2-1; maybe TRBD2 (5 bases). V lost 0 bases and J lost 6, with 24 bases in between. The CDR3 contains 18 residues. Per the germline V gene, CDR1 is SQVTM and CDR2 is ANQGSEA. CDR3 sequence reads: CSVEDRRQLRVRVNEQFF. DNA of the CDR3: TGCAGCGTTGAAGATCGACGGCAACTCCGGGTGAGGGTCAATGAGCAGTTCTTC.

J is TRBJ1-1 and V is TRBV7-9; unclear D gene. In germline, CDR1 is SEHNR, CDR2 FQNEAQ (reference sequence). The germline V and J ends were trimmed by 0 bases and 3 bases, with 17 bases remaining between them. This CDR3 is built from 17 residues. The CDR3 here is CASSLARAGIVDTEAFF. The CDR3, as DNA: TGTGCCAGCAGCTTAGCGCGGGCAGGTATAGTAGACACTGAAGCTTTCTTT.

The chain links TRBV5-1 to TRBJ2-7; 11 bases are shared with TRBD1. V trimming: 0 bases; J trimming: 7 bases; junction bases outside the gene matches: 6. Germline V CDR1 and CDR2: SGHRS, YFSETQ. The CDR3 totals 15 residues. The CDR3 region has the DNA TGCGCCAGCAGCTTGGAGGGACAGGGGGTTACGGAGCAGTACTTC. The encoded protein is CASSLEGQGVTEQYF.

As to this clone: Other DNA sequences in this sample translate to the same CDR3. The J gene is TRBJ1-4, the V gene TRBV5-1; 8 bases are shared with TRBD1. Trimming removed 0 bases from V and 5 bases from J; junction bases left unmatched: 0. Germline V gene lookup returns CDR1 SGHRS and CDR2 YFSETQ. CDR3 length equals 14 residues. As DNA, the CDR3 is TGCGCCAGCAGCTTGGGACAGGGGAATGAAAAACTGTTTTTT. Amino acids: CASSLGQGNEKLFF.

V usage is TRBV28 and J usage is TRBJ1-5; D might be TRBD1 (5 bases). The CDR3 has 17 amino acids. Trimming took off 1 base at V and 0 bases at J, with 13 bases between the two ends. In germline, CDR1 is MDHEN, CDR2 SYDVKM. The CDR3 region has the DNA TGTGCCAGCAGTTTATCTGTGACAGAAATTAGCAATCAGCCCCAGCATTTT. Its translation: CASSLSVTEISNQPQHF.

DNA of the CDR3: TGTGCCAGCAGTTACTGGTCGGGATCTGGGGCCAACGTCCTGACTTTC. Translated, it gives CASSYWSGSGANVLTF. The J gene is TRBJ2-6, the V gene TRBV6-5; D is possibly TRBD2 (5 bases). There are 16 residues in the CDR3. Germline V gene sequence: CDR1 MNHEY, CDR2 SVGAGI. The V gene lost 1 base and the J gene lost 1 base, with 8 bases spanning the gap.

The CDR3, as DNA: TGTGCCAGTGACCCACGGCAGGGGAGCACTGAAGCTTTCTTT. Amino acid sequence: CASDPRQGSTEAFF. This sequence joins TRBV19 and TRBJ1-1, with D possibly matching TRBD1 (6 bases). The ends were cut back, 8 bases at V and 4 bases at J, with 17 bases in the middle. This CDR3 spans 14 amino acids. Germline values: CDR1 LNHDA, CDR2 SQIVND (reference sequence).

The CDR3 region is CASSQRRRGRTEAFF. CDR3 bases: TGTGCCAGCAGCCAAAGGCGGAGGGGACGGACTGAAGCTTTCTTT. The chain uses TRBV13 and TRBJ1-1, with D maybe TRBD1 (5 bases). CDR1 is PRHDT, CDR2 FYEKMQ, per germline (reference sequence). CDR3 length equals 15 residues. V was trimmed by 5 bases and J by 5 bases, leaving 18 bases between them. The full variable domain, its missing parts supplied by reference TRBV13 and TRBJ1-1, is AAGVIQSPRHLIKEKRETATLKCYPIPRHDTVYWYQQGPGQDPQFLISFYEKMQSDKGSIPDRFSAQQFSDYHSELNMSSLELGDSALYFCASSQRRRGRTEAFFGQGTRLTVV.

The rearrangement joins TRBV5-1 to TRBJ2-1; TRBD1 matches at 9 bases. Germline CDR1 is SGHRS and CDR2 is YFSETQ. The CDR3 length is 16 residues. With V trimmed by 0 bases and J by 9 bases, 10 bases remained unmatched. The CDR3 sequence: CASSLAQGTGSSEQFF. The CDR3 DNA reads TGCGCCAGCAGCTTGGCCCAAGGGACAGGGAGTAGTGAGCAGTTCTTC.

The CDR3 spells CASSLAWLAGSYEQYF. CDR3 DNA: TGTGCCAGCAGCTTGGCCTGGCTAGCGGGATCCTACGAGCAGTACTTC. V is TRBV5-6 and J is TRBJ2-7; the match to TRBD2 covers 9 bases. Trimming took 0 bases from V and 1 from J; bases not matched to a gene: 5. The CDR3 is 16 amino acids. Germline loops: CDR1 SGHDT, CDR2 YYEEEE.

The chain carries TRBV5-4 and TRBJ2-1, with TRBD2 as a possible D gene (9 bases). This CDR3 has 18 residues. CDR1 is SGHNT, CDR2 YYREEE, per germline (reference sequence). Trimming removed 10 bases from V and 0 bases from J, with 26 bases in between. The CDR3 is CALQGGADSGSSYNEQFF. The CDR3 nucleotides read TGTGCCTTACAGGGGGGGGCTGATAGCGGGAGCTCCTACAATGAGCAGTTCTTC.

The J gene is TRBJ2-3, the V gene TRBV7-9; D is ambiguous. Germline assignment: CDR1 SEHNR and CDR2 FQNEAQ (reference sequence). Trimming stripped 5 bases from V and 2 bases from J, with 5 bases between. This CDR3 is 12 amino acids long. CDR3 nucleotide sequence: TGTGCCAGCAGCACCTACACAGATACGCAGTATTTT. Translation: CASSTYTDTQYF.

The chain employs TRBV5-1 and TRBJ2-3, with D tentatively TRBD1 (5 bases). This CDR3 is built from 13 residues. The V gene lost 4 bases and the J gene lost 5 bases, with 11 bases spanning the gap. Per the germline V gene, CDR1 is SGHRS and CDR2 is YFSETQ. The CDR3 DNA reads TGCGCCAGCAGCCGTATCACAGGAGATACGCAGTATTTT. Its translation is CASSRITGDTQYF.

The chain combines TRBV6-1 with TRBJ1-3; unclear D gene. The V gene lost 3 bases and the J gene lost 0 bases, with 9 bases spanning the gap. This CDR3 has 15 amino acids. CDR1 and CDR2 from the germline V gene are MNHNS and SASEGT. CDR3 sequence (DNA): TGTGCCAGCAGTGAGCACTACCTCTCTGGAAACACCATATATTTT. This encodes CASSEHYLSGNTIYF.

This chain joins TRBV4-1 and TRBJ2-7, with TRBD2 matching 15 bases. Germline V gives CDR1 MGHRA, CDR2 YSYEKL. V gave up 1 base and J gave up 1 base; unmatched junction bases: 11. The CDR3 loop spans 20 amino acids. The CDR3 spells CASSQGFLGLAGGPSYEQYF. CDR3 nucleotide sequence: TGCGCCAGCAGCCAAGGGTTTTTGGGACTAGCGGGGGGACCATCCTACGAGCAGTACTTC.

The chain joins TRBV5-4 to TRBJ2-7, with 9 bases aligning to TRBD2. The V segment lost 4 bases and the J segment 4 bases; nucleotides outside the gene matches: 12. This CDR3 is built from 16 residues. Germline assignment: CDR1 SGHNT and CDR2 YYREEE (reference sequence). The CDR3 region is CASSPLRLAGTYEQYF. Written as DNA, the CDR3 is TGTGCCAGCAGCCCGCTGCGTCTAGCGGGAACGTACGAGCAGTACTTC.